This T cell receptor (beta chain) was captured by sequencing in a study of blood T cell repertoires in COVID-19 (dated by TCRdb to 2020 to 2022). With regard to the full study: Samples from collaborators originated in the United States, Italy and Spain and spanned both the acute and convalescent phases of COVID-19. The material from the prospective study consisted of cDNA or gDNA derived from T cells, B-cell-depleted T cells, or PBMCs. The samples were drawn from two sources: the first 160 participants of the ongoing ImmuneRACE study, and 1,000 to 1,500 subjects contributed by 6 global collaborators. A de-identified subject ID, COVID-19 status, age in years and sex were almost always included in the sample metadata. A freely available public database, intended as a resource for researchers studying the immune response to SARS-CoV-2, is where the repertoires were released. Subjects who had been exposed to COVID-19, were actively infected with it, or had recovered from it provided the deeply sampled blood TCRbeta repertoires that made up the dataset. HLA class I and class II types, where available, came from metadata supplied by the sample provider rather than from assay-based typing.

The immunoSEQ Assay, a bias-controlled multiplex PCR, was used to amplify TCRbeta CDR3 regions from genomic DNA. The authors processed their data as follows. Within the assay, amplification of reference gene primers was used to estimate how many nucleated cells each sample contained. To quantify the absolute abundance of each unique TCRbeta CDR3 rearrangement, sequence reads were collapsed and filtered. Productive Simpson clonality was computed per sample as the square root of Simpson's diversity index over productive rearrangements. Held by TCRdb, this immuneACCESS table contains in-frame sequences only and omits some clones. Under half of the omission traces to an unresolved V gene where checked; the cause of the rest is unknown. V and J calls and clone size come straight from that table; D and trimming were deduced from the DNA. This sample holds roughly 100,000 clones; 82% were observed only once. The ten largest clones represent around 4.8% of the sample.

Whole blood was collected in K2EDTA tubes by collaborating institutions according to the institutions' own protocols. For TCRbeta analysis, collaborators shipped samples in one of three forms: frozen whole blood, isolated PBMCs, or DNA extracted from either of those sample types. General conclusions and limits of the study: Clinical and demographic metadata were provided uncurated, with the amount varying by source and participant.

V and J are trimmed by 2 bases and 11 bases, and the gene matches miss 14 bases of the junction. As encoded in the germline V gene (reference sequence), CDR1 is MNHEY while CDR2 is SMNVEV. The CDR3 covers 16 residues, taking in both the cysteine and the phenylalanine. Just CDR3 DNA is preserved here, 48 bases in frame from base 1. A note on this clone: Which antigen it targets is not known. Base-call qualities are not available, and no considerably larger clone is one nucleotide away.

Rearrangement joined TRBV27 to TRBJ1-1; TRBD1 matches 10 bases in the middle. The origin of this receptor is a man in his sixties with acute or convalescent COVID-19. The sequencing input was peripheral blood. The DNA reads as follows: TGTGCCAGCAGTTTACAATCCCCGACAGGGGGCCTGGGGGCTTTCTTT. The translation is CASSLQSPTGGLGAFF.